Sequencing of this TCR beta chain was carried out in a study of T cell repertoires in cytomegalovirus infection. This clonotype was recorded many times. Each CDR3 protein is one row after TCRdb ran MiXCR on the reads. Of approximately 550,000 distinct CDR3 sequences listed, more than 15% were seen once; the top ten hold roughly a quarter. The germline V gene has CDR1 MNHEY and CDR2 SVGEGT. CDR3 length: 13 amino acids. J lost 6 bases, V lost 8 bases, and 6 bases had no gene match. V usage is TRBV6-2 or TRBV6-3 and J usage is TRBJ1-5; TRBD1 aligns across 8 bases. The receptor was isolated from a human donor in good health (CMV status not recorded). Some clones in this sample may be carry-over from other donors' samples. The sample taken for sequencing was CD8+ T cells from PBMCs. The CDR3 loop reads CASGETGVQPQHF. CDR3 nucleotide sequence: TGTGCCAGCGGAGAGACAGGGGTTCAGCCCCAGCATTTT.